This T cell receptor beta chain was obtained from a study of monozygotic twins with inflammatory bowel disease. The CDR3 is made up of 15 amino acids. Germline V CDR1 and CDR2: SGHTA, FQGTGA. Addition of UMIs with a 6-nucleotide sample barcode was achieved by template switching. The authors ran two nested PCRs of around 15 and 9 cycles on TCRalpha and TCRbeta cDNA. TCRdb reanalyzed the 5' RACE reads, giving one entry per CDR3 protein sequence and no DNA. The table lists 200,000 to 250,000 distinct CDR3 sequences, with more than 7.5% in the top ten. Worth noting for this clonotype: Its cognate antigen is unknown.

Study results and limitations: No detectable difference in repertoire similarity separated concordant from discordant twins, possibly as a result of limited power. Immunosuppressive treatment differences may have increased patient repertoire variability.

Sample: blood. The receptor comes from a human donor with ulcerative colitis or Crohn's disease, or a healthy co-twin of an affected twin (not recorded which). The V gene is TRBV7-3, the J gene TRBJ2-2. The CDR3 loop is CASSSGSPNTGELFF.